Detailed here is one T cell receptor beta chain. Its specificity is not known. The sample originates from a study of Ad26.COV2.S vaccination and SARS-CoV-2 variants. Study as a whole: Trial arm assignment for the donor was COV1001 Ad26.COV2.S. Overall study findings and caveats: Higher spike-specific TCR breadth was found in vaccine recipients than in placebo recipients.

The sample's treatment: roughly 19 received Ad26.COV2.S at low or high dose, single or two shots; about 5 received placebo; per-sample allocation not given. After the first vaccine or placebo injection, samples were drawn on day 63. An adult of 18-55 years in Boston served as donor. Germline CDR1 and CDR2: SGHRS and YFSETQ. The V and J ends lost 5 bases and 2 bases, in that order; junction bases with no gene match: 4. This CDR3 contains 15 residues. Profiled with immunoSEQ multiplex PCR; TCRdb holds only in-frame clones, not every one. The sample shows hundreds of thousands of clones, 88% of them seen only once.

The source is a person between 18 and 65 years old who received the Ad26.COV2.S COVID-19 vaccine or a placebo. This chain connects TRBV5-1 to TRBJ1-1; 12 nucleotides align to TRBD1. The source was peripheral blood, collected in a trial of Ad26.COV2.S vaccine versus placebo. The chain's CDR3 is CASRGTGGGNTEAFF. Here the CDR3 DNA reads TGCGCCAGCAGGGGGACAGGGGGCGGCAACACTGAAGCTTTCTTT.